These T cell receptor beta chains were read from a single sample in a study of shared clonotypes between healthy human individuals. Clones were read by immunoSEQ multiplex PCR, and TCRdb kept only the in-frame ones, dropping some. In the table there are over 800,000 clones, 80% to 95% of which are singletons. The sample was naive CD8+ T cells sorted from blood. Receptor source: a man aged 30-40 years in good health. Both conserved end residues are part of each CDR3. Each record gives: V gene, clone size, D gene, J gene, CDR3 DNA, CDR3 protein. The D gene is left open where the match is weak. Size values are once, few and many counts, or a class for expanded clones, and some rows have none.

TRBV10-3	-	-	TRBJ2-3	TGTGCCATCAGTGTATTCCCCGCGGGAAGGGATACGCAGTATTTT	CAISVFPAGRDTQYF
TRBV5-4	-	-	TRBJ2-5	TGTGCCAGCAGCCCCCAGGGAGGCGAGACCCAGTACTTC	CASSPQGGETQYF
TRBV28	many	TRBD2	TRBJ2-5	TGTGCCAGTTCGCGGGAGTCAGAGACCCAGTACTTC	CASSRESETQYF
TRBV9	-	-	TRBJ1-1	TGTGCCAGCAGCGTAGGGAGATCCATGAACACTGAAGCTTTCTTT	CASSVGRSMNTEAFF
TRBV11-2	once	TRBD1	TRBJ1-1	TGTGCCAGCAGCCCCCGACAGGGGACGGACACTGAAGCTTTCTTT	CASSPRQGTDTEAFF
TRBV11-2	-	TRBD2	TRBJ2-2	TGTGCCAGCAGCTTAGTGACTAGCTGGGGCGGGGAGCTGTTTTTT	CASSLVTSWGGELFF
TRBV27	-	TRBD2	TRBJ2-7	TGTGCCAGCAGTTCTAGCGGGAGCTTCCGTTACGAGCAGTACTTC	CASSSSGSFRYEQYF
TRBV4-2	-	-	TRBJ1-1	TGTGCCAGCAGCCAAGATCACGGCCAGCTAACTGAAGCTTTCTTT	CASSQDHGQLTEAFF
TRBV29-1	-	-	TRBJ1-3	TGCAGCGTTGGTTCAGAAAGTCTCTCTGGAAACACCATATATTTT	CSVGSESLSGNTIYF
TRBV30	-	TRBD1	TRBJ2-3	TGTGCCTGGAGTGTTCTTGGACCAGGGGGCCTTAAAAACACAGATACGCAGTATTTT	CAWSVLGPGGLKNTDTQYF
TRBV27	-	-	TRBJ2-7	TGTGCCAGCAGTTCGGGAGCCCCCTCCTACGAGCAGTACTTC	CASSSGAPSYEQYF
TRBV10-3	-	-	TRBJ2-7	TGTGCCATCAGTGAGGGTAATGCCTACGAGCAGTACTTC	CAISEGNAYEQYF
TRBV27	-	TRBD1	TRBJ2-7	TGTGCCAGCAGTTTGTCCCCAATGTCCGACAGGGCTCAAACGTACGAGCAGTACTTC	CASSLSPMSDRAQTYEQYF
TRBV28	once	TRBD1	TRBJ2-3	TGTGCCAGCAGTGTCGGGACAGGGTCAGATACGCAGTATTTT	CASSVGTGSDTQYF
TRBV30	few	-	TRBJ2-7	TGTGCCTGGAGTGACGTCGGGGGAGCCTACGAGCAGTACTTC	CAWSDVGGAYEQYF
TRBV6-1	once	-	TRBJ2-5	TGTGCCAGCAGCCCCCACGTGTACCAAGAGACCCAGTACTTC	CASSPHVYQETQYF
TRBV28	few	-	TRBJ2-1	TGTGCCAGCAGTTTTCTAGTGACGGCATACAATGAGCAGTTCTTC	CASSFLVTAYNEQFF
TRBV7-3	-	-	TRBJ2-7	TGTGCCAGCAGCCTGGGACTTCGGGGCTTCGAGGAGCAGTACTTC	CASSLGLRGFEEQYF
TRBV27	few	-	TRBJ2-1	TGTGCCAGCAGTTTAGCGGGACTCTACAATGAGCAGTTCTTC	CASSLAGLYNEQFF
TRBV5-8	-	TRBD2	TRBJ2-7	TGTGCCAGCAGCCTCACTAGCGGATACTCCTACGAGCAGTACTTC	CASSLTSGYSYEQYF
TRBV30	-	TRBD1	TRBJ2-7	TGTGCCTGGAGTGCCCACAGGGGTGCCTACGAGCAGTACTTC	CAWSAHRGAYEQYF
TRBV4-1	-	TRBD1	TRBJ2-2	TGCGCCAGCAGCCTCGGGACAGGGAACACCGGGGAGCTGTTTTTT	CASSLGTGNTGELFF
TRBV29-1	-	TRBD2	TRBJ2-1	TGCAGCGCAGCGCAGCGGGAGGATCTCAATGAGCAGTTCTTC	CSAAQREDLNEQFF
TRBV7-9	-	-	TRBJ2-3	TGTGCCAGCAGACCGACCTACACAGATACGCAGTATTTT	CASRPTYTDTQYF
TRBV7-9	few	-	TRBJ1-2	TGTGCCAGCAGCTCAGGGCCCGCCCTTGGCTACACCTTC	CASSSGPALGYTF
TRBV7-6	-	TRBD2	TRBJ2-1	TGTGCCAGCAGCCTTAGACTAGCGGGGCTCGGGGATGAGCAGTTCTTC	CASSLRLAGLGDEQFF
TRBV11-2	-	-	TRBJ2-5	TGTGCCAGCAGCTTAGTTAGGCGGGCCCAAGAGACCCAGTACTTC	CASSLVRRAQETQYF
TRBV5-4	-	TRBD2	TRBJ2-7	TGTGCCAGCACCACTAGCGGGAGCTCCTACGAGCAGTACTTC	CASTTSGSSYEQYF
TRBV7-9	-	-	TRBJ2-1	TGTGCCAGCAGCTTAGACAGTTACAATGAGCAGTTCTTC	CASSLDSYNEQFF
TRBV4-1	-	-	TRBJ2-7	TGCGCCAGCAGCCAAGGTCCCTTTTCCTACGAGCAGTACTTC	CASSQGPFSYEQYF
TRBV5-8	-	TRBD2	TRBJ2-3	TGTGCCAGCAGCTTGGCCGAAGCTCCAGCGGGAGGTACAGATACGCAGTATTTT	CASSLAEAPAGGTDTQYF
TRBV28	-	TRBD1	TRBJ1-1	TGTGCCAGCAGTTCAACTACCTTGGACAGGGATATTATGAACACTGAAGCTTTCTTT	CASSSTTLDRDIMNTEAFF
TRBV9	-	-	TRBJ2-4	TGTGCCAGCAGCGTAGGGTGGGGCGGTCCGAACATTCAGTACTTC	CASSVGWGGPNIQYF
TRBV14	-	-	TRBJ1-1	TGTGCCAGCAGCCAAGGCGGCGGAAGCACTGAAGCTTTCTTT	CASSQGGGSTEAFF
TRBV6-1	-	TRBD2	TRBJ2-1	TGTGCCAGCAGAGCACTAGCGGGAGGTTTCAATGAGCAGTTCTTC	CASRALAGGFNEQFF
TRBV19	-	-	TRBJ1-2	TGTGCCAGTAGTCCAAGGACAGAAGCCGTTTATGGCTACACCTTC	CASSPRTEAVYGYTF
TRBV19	once	TRBD1	TRBJ2-7	TGTGCCAGTAGTATAACAGGGGCCTCCTACGAGCAGTACTTC	CASSITGASYEQYF
TRBV10-1	once	-	TRBJ1-1	TGCGCCAGCAGTGAGTTAAGGACGGGCACTGAAGCTTTCTTT	CASSELRTGTEAFF
TRBV5-5	-	-	TRBJ1-5	TGTGCCAGCAGCTTGTCCCCCCCATGGGACGCTAGCAATCAGCCCCAGCATTTT	CASSLSPPWDASNQPQHF
TRBV14	-	TRBD2	TRBJ2-7	TGTGCCAGCAGCCAAATCGGGACTAGAGGACAGAGAATCTACGAGCAGTACTTC	CASSQIGTRGQRIYEQYF
TRBV7-9	few	-	TRBJ1-2	TGTGCCAGCAGCTTAGGGGGAGAAGGCTACACCTTC	CASSLGGEGYTF
TRBV15	-	-	TRBJ2-7	TGTGCCACCAGCAGAGTCACAGGAGAGCCCTACGAGCAGTACTTC	CATSRVTGEPYEQYF
TRBV10-3	once	-	TRBJ2-1	TGTGCCATCGAACAGGAGAACCTTAATGAGCAGTTCTTC	CAIEQENLNEQFF
TRBV15	-	-	TRBJ1-4	TGTGCCACCAGCAGCGGGGTAACAACTAATGAAAAACTGTTTTTT	CATSSGVTTNEKLFF
TRBV30	-	TRBD1	TRBJ1-2	TGTGCCTGGGGGGACAGTACCAACTATGGCTACACCTTC	CAWGDSTNYGYTF
TRBV27	few	-	TRBJ1-5	TGTGCCAGCAGTGCCTCGGCGGGGGATAGCAATCAGCCCCAGCATTTT	CASSASAGDSNQPQHF
TRBV7-9	-	TRBD2	TRBJ2-7	TGTGCCAGCAGGACTAGCGGGATCTACGAGCAGTACTTC	CASRTSGIYEQYF
TRBV28	-	TRBD1	TRBJ2-3	TGTGCCGCCCGGTCAGGGGGCTTTACAGATACGCAGTATTTT	CAARSGGFTDTQYF
TRBV9	-	-	TRBJ2-2	TGTGCCAGCAGCGTAGCAACCGGGGAGCTGTTTTTT	CASSVATGELFF
TRBV5-4	-	TRBD2	TRBJ2-3	TGTGCCAGCAGCCCGCTAGCGGGAGTCACAGATACGCAGTATTTT	CASSPLAGVTDTQYF
TRBV4-1	-	-	TRBJ2-1	TGCGCCAGCAGCGGTGCTATGGCGGCCAATGAGCAGTTCTTC	CASSGAMAANEQFF
TRBV15	-	-	TRBJ1-1	TGTGCCACCAGCAGAGATCTGTTCGGCGGGGCTGAAGCTTTCTTT	CATSRDLFGGAEAFF
TRBV21-1	-	-	TRBJ2-7	TGTGCCAGATATCTAGCCTCCTACGAGCAGTACTTC	CARYLASYEQYF
TRBV25-1	-	TRBD2	TRBJ2-1	TGTGCCAGCAGTGAAACGAAACCCAGCGGGAGGACCAACAATGAGCAGTTCTTC	CASSETKPSGRTNNEQFF
TRBV11-2	-	-	TRBJ2-5	TGTGCCAGCAGCTCACCCCTAGACCAAGAGACCCAGTACTTC	CASSSPLDQETQYF
TRBV11-3	-	-	TRBJ2-3	TGTGCCAGCAGCTTATACAGCACAGATACGCAGTATTTT	CASSLYSTDTQYF